Listed here are 32 T cell receptor beta chains from one sample, sequenced in a study of response to subunit inactivated influenza vaccine. TCRdb used MiXCR to reprocess the RT-PCR reads, holding one entry per CDR3 protein. The data show about 610,000 distinct CDR3 sequences, around 15% seen once. This material consisted of PBMCs from blood, taken roughly 13 days after vaccination. These receptors were taken from a man in his fifties who received an inactivated influenza vaccine.

This clonotype was observed a handful of times. V is TRBV28 and J is TRBJ1-5; perhaps TRBD1 as D (6 bases). The germline V and J ends were trimmed by 1 base and 7 bases, with 20 bases remaining between them. The CDR3 sequence is 17 residues long. Germline assignment: CDR1 MDHEN and CDR2 SYDVKM. The CDR3 DNA sequence: TGTGCCAGCAGTTTATCTGGGGTGGGGGCGGCGGGACAGCCCCAGCATTTT. It encodes CASSLSGVGAAGQPQHF. Drawing the rest from reference TRBV28 and TRBJ1-5, the complete variable domain is DVKVTQSSRYLVKRTGEKVFLECVQDMDHENMFWYRQDPGLGLRLIYFSYDVKMKEKGDIPEGYSVSREKKERFSLILESASTNQTSMYLCASSLSGVGAAGQPQHFGDGTRLSIL.

The chain employs TRBV12-3 or TRBV12-4 and TRBJ2-5; the match to TRBD1 covers 8 bases. This CDR3 is 17 amino acids long. V gave up 5 bases and J gave up 2 bases; unmatched junction bases: 13. CDR3 DNA: TGTGCCAGCAGTAGGACAGGGACCTCGGTGAAACAAGAGACCCAGTACTTC. It specifies CASSRTGTSVKQETQYF.

The chain carries TRBV30 and TRBJ1-1; D might be TRBD1 (5 bases). This CDR3 region has 16 residues. Germline CDR1 reads GTSNPN; CDR2 reads SVGIG (reference sequence). The V gene lost 4 bases and the J gene lost 6 bases, with 24 bases spanning the gap. CDR3 coding DNA: TGTGCCTGGATAGGATTCCTGGGACCCCCAGAGTCTGAAGCTTTCTTT. Protein: CAWIGFLGPPESEAFF. Supplemented by reference TRBV30 and TRBJ1-1, the full variable domain reads SQTIHQWPATLVQPVGSPLSLECTVEGTSNPNLYWYRQAAGRGLQLLFYSVGIGQISSEVPQNLSASRPQDRQFILSSKKLLLSDSGFYLCAWIGFLGPPESEAFFGQGTRLTVV.

This clonotype was seen only a few times. The V and J genes are TRBV4-2 and TRBJ2-2, with D perhaps given as TRBD1 or TRBD2 (6 bases each). Germline V lookup: CDR1 LGHNA, CDR2 YNFKEQ. CDR3 length equals 15 residues. V dropped 0 bases and J dropped 7 bases, with 12 bases sitting between them. The chain's CDR3 is CASSQEVRGGGELFF. In DNA, the CDR3 is TGTGCCAGCAGCCAAGAGGTCAGGGGAGGCGGGGAGCTGTTTTTT.

This chain uses TRBV5-1 with TRBJ2-5, with 10 bases lining up with TRBD1. CDR1 is SGHRS and CDR2 is YFSETQ in the germline V gene. The CDR3 extends over 17 amino acids. With 4 bases clipped from V and 2 bases from J, the junction kept 11 bases outside the gene matches. The CDR3 DNA reads as TGCGCCAGCAGCCCGTGGCCTAAGGACAGGGGGCAAGAGACCCAGTACTTC. Protein sequence: CASSPWPKDRGQETQYF.

The chain employs TRBV9 and TRBJ1-4; 8 bases agree with TRBD1. CDR3 size: 15 residues. CDR1 and CDR2 (germline): SGDLS, YYNGEE. Trimming cost V 0 bases and J 4 bases; bases outside gene matches: 2. CDR3 region: CASSVGGQGNEKLFF. CDR3 nucleotide sequence: TGTGCCAGCAGCGTAGGTGGACAGGGTAATGAAAAACTGTTTTTT.

This clonotype was seen a few times. This chain connects TRBV6-1 to TRBJ1-2; D might be TRBD1 (5 bases). The CDR3 covers 14 residues. Germline loops: CDR1 MNHNS, CDR2 SASEGT. V was cut by 2 bases and J by 2 bases, with 9 bases left in between. CDR3 in amino acids: CASSESGANYGYTF. The CDR3 DNA follows: TGTGCCAGCAGTGAATCCGGGGCAAACTATGGCTACACCTTC.

This sequence joins TRBV3-1 and TRBJ2-1; 11 positions agree with TRBD2. Germline values: CDR1 LGHDT, CDR2 YNNKEL (reference sequence). The CDR3 is 16 amino acids. V lost 0 bases, J lost 8 bases, and 6 bases stayed unmatched. CDR3 DNA: TGTGCCAGCAGCCAAGATCCTACTAGCGGGAGCGATGAGCAGTTCTTC. Amino acid sequence: CASSQDPTSGSDEQFF.

This clonotype was seen more than once but under ten times. The chain has TRBV20-1 and TRBJ1-2; 8 bases map to TRBD1. Germline CDR1 and CDR2: DFQATT and SNEGSKA (reference sequence). CDR3 length equals 13 residues. The ends lost 3 bases at V and 6 bases at J; junction bases unmatched: 6. CDR3 nucleotide sequence: TGCAGTGCTAGTAGGACAGGGATGAATGGCTACACCTTC. It yields the protein CSASRTGMNGYTF.

The chain links TRBV6-2 or TRBV6-3 to TRBJ2-2, with unresolved D. The V gene lost 6 bases and the J gene lost 2 bases, with 16 bases spanning the gap. CDR1 and CDR2 from the germline V gene are MNHEY and SVGEGT. The CDR3 is 16 residues long. CDR3 coding DNA: TGTGCCAGCAGACAAATACGGTCCGATAACACCGGGGAGCTGTTTTTT. It encodes CASRQIRSDNTGELFF.

This clonotype has a handful of counts. V is TRBV7-9 and J is TRBJ2-5, with 7 bases that match TRBD1. J gave up 7 bases and V 2 bases, and 10 bases lay outside the gene matches. CDR1 and CDR2 from the germline V gene are SEHNR and FQNEAQ (reference sequence). The CDR3 sequence is 15 residues long. This CDR3 is CASSLPPYRGVTQYF. Here the CDR3 DNA reads TGTGCCAGCAGCTTACCACCGTACAGGGGTGTGACCCAGTACTTC.

The chain recombines TRBV5-6 with TRBJ2-2, with TRBD1 matching over 7 bases. Germline V gene sequence: CDR1 SGHDT, CDR2 YYEEEE. The V gene end was trimmed by 1 base and the J gene end by 5 bases; junction bases not matched to a gene: 8. The CDR3 extends over 16 amino acids. CDR3 protein: CASSLFQGVWTGELFF. DNA for the CDR3: TGTGCCAGCAGCTTGTTCCAGGGGGTATGGACCGGGGAGCTGTTTTTT.

The CDR3 DNA reads as TGTGCCAGCAGTTACGGGGGGGGCAAAGAGACCCAGTACTTC. Translated, it gives CASSYGGGKETQYF. The chain couples TRBV6-2 or TRBV6-3 to TRBJ2-5; TRBD2 might be the D (7 bases). Germline values: CDR1 MNHEY, CDR2 SVGEGT. V was cut by 2 bases and J by 3 bases, with 10 bases left in between. There are 14 residues in the CDR3.

This clonotype was seen only a few times. The chain has TRBV7-2 and TRBJ2-5; the match to TRBD1 covers 8 bases. Germline V gene lookup returns CDR1 SGHTA and CDR2 FQGNSA. V dropped 5 bases and J dropped 1; count of bases not matched to a gene: 6. This CDR3 contains 15 residues. The CDR3 reads CASSQDRGRQETQYF. In DNA form, the CDR3 reads TGTGCCAGCAGCCAAGACAGGGGTCGCCAAGAGACCCAGTACTTC.

There are a few counts of this clonotype. The chain is built from TRBV24-1 and TRBJ2-3; 13 positions match TRBD2. With 5 bases clipped from V and 6 bases from J, the junction kept 7 bases outside the gene matches. Germline V gives CDR1 KGHDR, CDR2 SFDVKD. This CDR3 spans 16 amino acids. The CDR3 protein is CATSATLAGGPDTQYF. CDR3 nucleotide sequence: TGTGCCACCAGTGCTACACTAGCGGGGGGGCCCGATACGCAGTATTTT.

The sample holds a few counts of this clonotype. The V gene is TRBV7-9, the J gene TRBJ2-3; 9 bases match TRBD2. Germline CDR1 is SEHNR and CDR2 is FQNEAQ (reference sequence). The CDR3 covers 16 residues. J was trimmed by 5 bases and V by 2 bases; bases with no gene match: 8. The CDR3 coding sequence is TGTGCCAGCAGCTTATTGTGGCGGGAGGGCCAAGATACGCAGTATTTT. It codes for CASSLLWREGQDTQYF. Full variable domain (remainder filled in from reference TRBV7-9 and TRBJ2-3): DTGVSQNPRHKITKRGQNVTFRCDPISEHNRLYWYRQTLGQGPEFLTYFQNEAQLEKSRLLSDRFSAERPKGSFSTLEIQRTEQGDSAMYLCASSLLWREGQDTQYFGPGTRLTVL.

The chain carries TRBV6-1 and TRBJ1-1; D is perhaps TRBD1 (5 bases). Trimming stripped 8 bases from V and 4 bases from J, with 17 bases between. The CDR3 runs to 14 residues. The germline V gene encodes CDR1 MNHNS and CDR2 SASEGT. The CDR3 nucleotides are TGTGCCAGCGGAAATCGGGGGACGACCACTGAAGCTTTCTTT. This codes for CASGNRGTTTEAFF.

This clonotype has more than one count but fewer than ten. This chain uses TRBV7-2 with TRBJ2-1; 15 bases line up with TRBD2. Germline loops: CDR1 SGHTA, CDR2 FQGNSA. This CDR3 comprises 16 residues. The V segment lost 5 bases and the J segment 7 bases; nucleotides outside the gene matches: 6. The CDR3 coding sequence is TGTGCCAGCAGCCGGACTAGCGGGGGGGCGGGGAATGAGCAGTTCTTC. This gives the protein CASSRTSGGAGNEQFF.

The V gene is TRBV12-3 or TRBV12-4, the J gene TRBJ2-7; 9 positions agree with TRBD2. The CDR3 loop spans 14 amino acids. With 3 bases clipped from V and 5 bases from J, the junction kept 5 bases outside the gene matches. In DNA, the CDR3 is TGTGCCAGCAGTTTTTCTAGCGGGATCGACGAGCAGTACTTC. It encodes CASSFSSGIDEQYF.

There are a few counts of this clonotype. J is TRBJ2-3 and V is TRBV30; D is undetermined. The CDR3 covers 14 residues. The V end was cut by 1 base, the J end by 2 bases, with 10 bases between. CDR1 and CDR2 from the germline V gene are GTSNPN and SVGIG (reference sequence). CDR3 protein: CAWSDNTYTDTQYF. The DNA for the CDR3 is TGTGCCTGGAGTGATAACACATACACAGATACGCAGTATTTT.

CDR3 DNA: TGTGCCAGCACCCCCGTGGCTAGGGTTAGCTCTGGAAACACCATATATTTT. Translated: CASTPVARVSSGNTIYF. This chain uses TRBV6-1 with TRBJ1-3; D remains unclear. V was clipped by 7 bases and J by 0 bases, with 19 bases between them. The V gene's germline CDR1 is MNHNS and CDR2 SASEGT. There are 17 residues in the CDR3.

The V gene is TRBV20-1, the J gene TRBJ2-1; D uncertain. The V gene lost 5 bases and the J gene lost 7 bases, with 18 bases spanning the gap. The germline V gene has CDR1 DFQATT and CDR2 SNEGSKA (reference sequence). CDR3 length: 14 amino acids. This chain's CDR3 is CSAPSPPARNEQFF. CDR3 coding DNA: TGCAGTGCTCCCAGCCCCCCCGCCCGGAATGAGCAGTTCTTC.

V gene TRBV25-1 combines with J gene TRBJ2-1, with no clear D. V was clipped by 9 bases and J by 8 bases, with 11 bases between them. This CDR3 is 11 amino acids long. From germline, CDR1 is MGHDK and CDR2 SYGVNS. CDR3 in DNA: TGTGCCAGTGACTGGTTTGATGAGCAGTTCTTC. Its translation is CASDWFDEQFF. The variable domain in full, with the rest retrieved from reference TRBV25-1 and TRBJ2-1, is EADIYQTPRYLVIGTGKKITLECSQTMGHDKMYWYQQDPGMELHLIHYSYGVNSTEKGDLSSESTVSRIRTEHFPLTLESARPSHTSQYLCASDWFDEQFFGPGTRLTVL.

This clonotype was observed a handful of times. The chain links TRBV12-3 or TRBV12-4 to TRBJ1-1, with TRBD1 as a possible D gene (6 bases). V was cut by 5 bases and J by 7 bases, with 14 bases left in between. CDR3 size: 13 residues. The chain's CDR3 is CASSATQGREAFF. The CDR3 region has the DNA TGTGCCAGCAGTGCCACACAGGGCCGTGAAGCTTTCTTT.

The chain employs TRBV25-1 and TRBJ2-7, with a possible D match to TRBD2 (5 bases). Germline V gives CDR1 MGHDK, CDR2 SYGVNS. The CDR3 extends over 15 amino acids. Trimming removed 1 base from V and 0 bases from J, with 10 bases in between. CDR3 loop: CASSEWGVPSYEQYF. DNA of the CDR3: TGTGCCAGCAGTGAATGGGGAGTGCCCTCCTACGAGCAGTACTTC.

A few counts support this clonotype. The chain is built from TRBV30 and TRBJ1-4; 8 bases map to TRBD1. The germline V gene has CDR1 GTSNPN and CDR2 SVGIG (reference sequence). The trim removed 1 base at V and 11 bases at J, leaving 12 bases unmatched. This CDR3 comprises 15 residues. CDR3 loop: CAWSAKDRVTRKLFF. The CDR3, as DNA: TGTGCCTGGAGTGCTAAGGACAGGGTGACGCGGAAACTGTTTTTT.

This clonotype was detected only a few times. The chain recombines TRBV5-1 with TRBJ2-5; TRBD1 aligns across 9 bases. CDR1 is SGHRS and CDR2 is YFSETQ in the germline V gene. The CDR3 consists of 16 residues. The V and J ends lost 4 bases and 2 bases, in that order; junction bases with no gene match: 9. This CDR3 is CASSRMTGGTQETQYF. Written as DNA, the CDR3 is TGCGCCAGCAGCCGTATGACAGGGGGGACTCAAGAGACCCAGTACTTC.

V gene TRBV7-3 combines with J gene TRBJ2-7; the D gene is possibly TRBD2 (6 bases). Germline V gene lookup returns CDR1 SGHTA and CDR2 FQGTGA. The CDR3 spans 13 residues. V was cut by 5 bases and J by 7 bases, with 15 bases left in between. The CDR3 region is CASSPGTQREQYF. The CDR3 region has the DNA TGTGCCAGCAGCCCCGGGACTCAGAGGGAGCAGTACTTC.

This chain connects TRBV20-1 to TRBJ2-3; D unclear. The V gene lost 2 bases and the J gene lost 0 bases, with 9 bases spanning the gap. The CDR3 runs to 14 residues. Per the germline V gene, CDR1 is DFQATT and CDR2 is SNEGSKA (reference sequence). This CDR3 reads CSARYTTSTDTQYF. CDR3 in DNA: TGCAGTGCTAGATACACAACGAGCACAGATACGCAGTATTTT.

The chain has TRBV4-3 and TRBJ1-2; D remains unclear. V lost 4 bases, J lost 8 bases, and 11 bases lay in between. The V gene's germline CDR1 is LGHNA and CDR2 YSLEER. This CDR3 region has 12 residues. CDR3 sequence: CASSPGGRGYTF. The CDR3 nucleotides are TGCGCCAGCAGCCCGGGTGGACGCGGCTACACCTTC.

The genes are TRBV12-3 or TRBV12-4 and TRBJ1-4, with D perhaps TRBD1 (6 bases). V was clipped by 0 bases and J by 6 bases, with 14 bases between them. The CDR3 is made up of 16 amino acids. CDR3 DNA sequence: TGTGCCAGCAGTTTAGCGGGGGGGCCCCCTTATGAAAAACTGTTTTTT. Amino acid sequence: CASSLAGGPPYEKLFF.

V usage is TRBV11-2 and J usage is TRBJ2-6, with 8 bases identical to TRBD2. The V gene end was trimmed by 5 bases and the J gene end by 0 bases; junction bases not matched to a gene: 12. Germline loops: CDR1 SGHAT, CDR2 FQNNGV. This CDR3 has 19 residues. The CDR3 loop is CASSPWTSRLSSGANVLTF. In DNA form, the CDR3 reads TGTGCCAGCAGCCCCTGGACTAGCAGACTGAGCTCTGGGGCCAACGTCCTGACTTTC.